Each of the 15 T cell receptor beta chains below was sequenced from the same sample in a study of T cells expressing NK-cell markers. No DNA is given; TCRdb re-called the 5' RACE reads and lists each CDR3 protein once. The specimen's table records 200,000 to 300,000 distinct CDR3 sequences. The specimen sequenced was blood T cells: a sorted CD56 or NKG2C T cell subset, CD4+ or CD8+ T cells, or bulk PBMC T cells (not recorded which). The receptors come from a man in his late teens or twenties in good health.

This chain's CDR3 is CASSTDRGTGELFF. This chain links TRBV18 with TRBJ2-2; TCRdb names TRBD1, which stays unverified in the absence of DNA. CDR1 is KGHSH, CDR2 LQKENI, per germline. CDR3 size: 14 residues.

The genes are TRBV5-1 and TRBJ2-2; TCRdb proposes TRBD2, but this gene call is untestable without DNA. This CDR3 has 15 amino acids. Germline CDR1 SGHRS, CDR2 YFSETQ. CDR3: CASSPDGRARGELFF.

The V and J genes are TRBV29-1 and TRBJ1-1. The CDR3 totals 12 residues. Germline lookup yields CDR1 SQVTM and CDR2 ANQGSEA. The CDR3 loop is CSVQWRNTEAFF.

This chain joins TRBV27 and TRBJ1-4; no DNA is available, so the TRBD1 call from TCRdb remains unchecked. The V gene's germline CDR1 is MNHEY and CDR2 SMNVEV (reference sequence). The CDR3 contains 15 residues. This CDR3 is CASSSAGTGDEKLFF.

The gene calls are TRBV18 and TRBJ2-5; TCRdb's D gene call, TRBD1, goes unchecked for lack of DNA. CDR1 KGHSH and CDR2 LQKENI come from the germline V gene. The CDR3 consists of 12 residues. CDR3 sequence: CASSPVQGTQYF.

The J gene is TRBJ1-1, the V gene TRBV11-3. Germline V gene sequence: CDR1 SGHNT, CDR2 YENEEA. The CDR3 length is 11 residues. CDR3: CASSSITEAFF.

The CDR3 reads CAWRSLAGVGDTQYF. The chain recombines TRBV30 with TRBJ2-3; the TRBD2 assignment by TCRdb is unverifiable without DNA. The germline CDR1 and CDR2 sequences are GTSNPN and SVGIG (reference sequence). CDR3 length: 15 amino acids.

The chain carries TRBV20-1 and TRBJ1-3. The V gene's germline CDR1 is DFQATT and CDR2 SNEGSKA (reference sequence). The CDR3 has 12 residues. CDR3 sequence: CSAPIMPNTIYF.

CDR3 region: CSARDHGSNYEQYF. The gene calls are TRBV20-1 and TRBJ2-7. The CDR3 loop spans 14 amino acids. The germline V gene encodes CDR1 DFQATT and CDR2 SNEGSKA (reference sequence).

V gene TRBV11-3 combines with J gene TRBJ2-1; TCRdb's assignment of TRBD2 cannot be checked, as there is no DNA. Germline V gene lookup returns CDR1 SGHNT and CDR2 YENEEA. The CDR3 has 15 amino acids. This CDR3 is CASSFSRGLGNEQFF.

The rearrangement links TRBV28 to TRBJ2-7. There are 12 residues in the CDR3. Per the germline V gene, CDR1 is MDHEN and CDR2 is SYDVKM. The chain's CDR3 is CASHGPSYEQYF. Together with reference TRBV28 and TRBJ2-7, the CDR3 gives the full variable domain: DVKVTQSSRYLVKRTGEKVFLECVQDMDHENMFWYRQDPGLGLRLIYFSYDVKMKEKGDIPEGYSVSREKKERFSLILESASTNQTSMYLCASHGPSYEQYFGPGTRLTVT.

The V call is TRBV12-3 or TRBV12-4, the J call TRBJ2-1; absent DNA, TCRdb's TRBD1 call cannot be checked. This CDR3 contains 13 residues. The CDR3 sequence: CASSPGGGPRQFF.

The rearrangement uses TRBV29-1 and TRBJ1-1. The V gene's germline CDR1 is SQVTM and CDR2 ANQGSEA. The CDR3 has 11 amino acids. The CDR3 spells CSVAWDAEAFF.

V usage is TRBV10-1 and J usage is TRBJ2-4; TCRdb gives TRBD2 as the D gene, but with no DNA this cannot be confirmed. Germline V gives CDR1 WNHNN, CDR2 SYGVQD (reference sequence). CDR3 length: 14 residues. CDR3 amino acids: CASSEWETKNIQYF.

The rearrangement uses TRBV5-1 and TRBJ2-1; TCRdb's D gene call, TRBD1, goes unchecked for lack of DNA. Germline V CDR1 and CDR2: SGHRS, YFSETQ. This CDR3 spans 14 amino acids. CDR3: CASSLGGERHEQFF.